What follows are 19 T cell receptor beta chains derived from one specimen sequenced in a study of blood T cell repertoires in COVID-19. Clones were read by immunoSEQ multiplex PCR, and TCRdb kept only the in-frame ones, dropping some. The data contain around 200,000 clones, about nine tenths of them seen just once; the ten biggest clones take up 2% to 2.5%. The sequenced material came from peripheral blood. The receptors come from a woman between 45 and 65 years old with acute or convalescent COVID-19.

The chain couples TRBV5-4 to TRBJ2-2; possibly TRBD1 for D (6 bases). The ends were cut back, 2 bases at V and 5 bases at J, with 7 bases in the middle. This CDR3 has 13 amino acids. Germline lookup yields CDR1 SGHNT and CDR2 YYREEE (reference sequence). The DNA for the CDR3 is TGTGCCAGCAGCTTCACAGGGACCGGGGAGCTGTTTTTT. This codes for CASSFTGTGELFF. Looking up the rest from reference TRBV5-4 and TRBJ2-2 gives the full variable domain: ETGVTQSPTHLIKTRGQQVTLRCSSQSGHNTVSWYQQALGQGPQFIFQYYREEENGRGNFPPRFSGLQFPNYSSELNVNALELDDSALYLCASSFTGTGELFFGEGSRLTVL.

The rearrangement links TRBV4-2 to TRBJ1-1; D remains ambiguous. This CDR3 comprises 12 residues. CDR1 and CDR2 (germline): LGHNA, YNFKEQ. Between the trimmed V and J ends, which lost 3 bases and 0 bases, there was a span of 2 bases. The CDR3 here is CASSHMNTEAFF. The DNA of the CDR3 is TGTGCCAGCAGCCACATGAACACTGAAGCTTTCTTT.

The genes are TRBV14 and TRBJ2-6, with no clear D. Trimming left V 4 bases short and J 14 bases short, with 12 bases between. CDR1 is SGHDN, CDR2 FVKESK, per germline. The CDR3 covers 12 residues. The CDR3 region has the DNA TGTGCCAGCAGCCCGTACGGGTTTCTCCTGACTTTC. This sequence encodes CASSPYGFLLTF.

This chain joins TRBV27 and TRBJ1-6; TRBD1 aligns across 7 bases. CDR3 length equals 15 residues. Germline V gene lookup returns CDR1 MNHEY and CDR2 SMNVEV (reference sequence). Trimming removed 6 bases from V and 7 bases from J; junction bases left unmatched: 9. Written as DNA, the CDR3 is TGTGCCAGCAGGATGCTGGGACAGATAAATTCACCCCTCCACTTT. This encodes CASRMLGQINSPLHF.

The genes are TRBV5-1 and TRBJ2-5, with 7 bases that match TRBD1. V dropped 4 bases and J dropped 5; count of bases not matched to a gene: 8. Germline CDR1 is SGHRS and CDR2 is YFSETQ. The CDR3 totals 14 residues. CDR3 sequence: CASSKTGSGETQYF. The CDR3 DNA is TGCGCCAGCAGCAAGACAGGGTCAGGGGAGACCCAGTACTTC.

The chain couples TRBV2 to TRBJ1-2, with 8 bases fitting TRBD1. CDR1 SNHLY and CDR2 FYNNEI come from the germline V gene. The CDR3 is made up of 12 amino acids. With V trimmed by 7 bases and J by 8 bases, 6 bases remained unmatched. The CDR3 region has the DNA TGTGCCAGCAATCAACAGGGGGGCGGCTACACCTTC. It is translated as CASNQQGGGYTF.

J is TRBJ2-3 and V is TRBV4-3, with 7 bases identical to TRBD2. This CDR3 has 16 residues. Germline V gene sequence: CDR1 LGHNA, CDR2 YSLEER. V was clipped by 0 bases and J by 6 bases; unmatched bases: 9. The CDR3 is CASSQDLPGGEDTQYF. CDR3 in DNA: TGCGCCAGCAGCCAAGATCTTCCGGGAGGAGAGGATACGCAGTATTTT.

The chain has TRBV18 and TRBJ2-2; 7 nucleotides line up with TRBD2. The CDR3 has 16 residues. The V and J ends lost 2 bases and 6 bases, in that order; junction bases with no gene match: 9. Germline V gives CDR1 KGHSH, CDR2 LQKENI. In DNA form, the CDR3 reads TGTGCCAGCTCACCAAAGACTAGCAGAGGTTCCGGGGAGCTGTTTTTT. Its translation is CASSPKTSRGSGELFF.

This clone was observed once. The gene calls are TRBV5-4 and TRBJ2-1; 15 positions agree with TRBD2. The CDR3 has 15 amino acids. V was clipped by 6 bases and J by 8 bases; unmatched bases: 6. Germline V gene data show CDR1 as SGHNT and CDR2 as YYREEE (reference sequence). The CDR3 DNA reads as TGTGCCAGCAAGATCGGACTAGCGGGGGGGGATGAGCAGTTCTTC. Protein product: CASKIGLAGGDEQFF.

CDR3 in amino acids: CASRGLGLYGYTF. The CDR3 DNA reads as TGTGCCAGTAGGGGACTGGGGCTCTATGGCTACACCTTC. The rearrangement joins TRBV19 to TRBJ1-2; tentative D call: TRBD1 (5 bases). CDR3 length: 13 amino acids. Germline-derived CDR1 and CDR2 are LNHDA and SQIVND (reference sequence). The V gene lost 6 bases and the J gene lost 4 bases, with 12 bases spanning the gap.

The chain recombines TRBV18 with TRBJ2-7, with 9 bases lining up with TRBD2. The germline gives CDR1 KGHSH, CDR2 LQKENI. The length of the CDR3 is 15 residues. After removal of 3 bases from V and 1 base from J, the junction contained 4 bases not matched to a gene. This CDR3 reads CASSPPLAGSYEQYF. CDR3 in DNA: TGTGCCAGCTCACCCCCGCTAGCGGGATCCTACGAGCAGTACTTC. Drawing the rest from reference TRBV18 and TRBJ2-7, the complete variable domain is NAGVMQNPRHLVRRRGQEARLRCSPMKGHSHVYWYRQLPEEGLKFMVYLQKENIIDESGMPKERFSAEFPKEGPSILRIQQVVRGDSAAYFCASSPPLAGSYEQYFGPGTRLTVT.

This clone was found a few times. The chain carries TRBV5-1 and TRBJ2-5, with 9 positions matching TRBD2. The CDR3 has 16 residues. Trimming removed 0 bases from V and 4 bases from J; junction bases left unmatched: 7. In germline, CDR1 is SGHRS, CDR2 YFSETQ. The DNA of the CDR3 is TGCGCCAGCAGCTTGGTGGCGGGAGGGCCCCTAGAGACCCAGTACTTC. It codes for CASSLVAGGPLETQYF.

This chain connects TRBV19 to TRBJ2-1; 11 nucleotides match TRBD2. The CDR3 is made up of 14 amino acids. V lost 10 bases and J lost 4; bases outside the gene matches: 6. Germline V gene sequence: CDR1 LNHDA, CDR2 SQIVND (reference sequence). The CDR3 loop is CATIAGGPYNEQFF. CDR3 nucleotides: TGTGCCACTATAGCGGGAGGGCCTTACAATGAGCAGTTCTTC.

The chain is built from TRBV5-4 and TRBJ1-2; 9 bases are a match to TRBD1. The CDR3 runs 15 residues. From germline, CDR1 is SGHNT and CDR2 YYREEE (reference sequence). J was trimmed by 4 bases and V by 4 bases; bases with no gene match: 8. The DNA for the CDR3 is TGTGCCAGCAGCGTGGGGACAGGGATAGGCTATGGCTACACCTTC. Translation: CASSVGTGIGYGYTF.

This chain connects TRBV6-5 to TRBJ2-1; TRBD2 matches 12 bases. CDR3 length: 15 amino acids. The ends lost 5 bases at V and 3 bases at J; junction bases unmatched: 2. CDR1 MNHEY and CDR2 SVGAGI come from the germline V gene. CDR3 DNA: TGTGCCAGCAGTACGGGACTAGCGGGCTACAATGAGCAGTTCTTC. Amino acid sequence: CASSTGLAGYNEQFF.

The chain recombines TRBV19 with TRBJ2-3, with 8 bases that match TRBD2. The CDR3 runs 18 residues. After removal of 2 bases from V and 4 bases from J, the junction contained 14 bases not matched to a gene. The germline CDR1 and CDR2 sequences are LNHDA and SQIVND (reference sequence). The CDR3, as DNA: TGTGCCAGTAGTATATCTCAAGCGAGCGGGGGAGTATCAGATACGCAGTATTTT. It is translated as CASSISQASGGVSDTQYF.

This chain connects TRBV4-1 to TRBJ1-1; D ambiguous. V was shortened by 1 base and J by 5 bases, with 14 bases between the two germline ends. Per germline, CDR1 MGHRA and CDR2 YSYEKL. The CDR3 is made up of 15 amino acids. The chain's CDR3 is CASSQGAGVGTEAFF. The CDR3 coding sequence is TGCGCCAGCAGCCAAGGGGCCGGTGTAGGAACTGAAGCTTTCTTT.

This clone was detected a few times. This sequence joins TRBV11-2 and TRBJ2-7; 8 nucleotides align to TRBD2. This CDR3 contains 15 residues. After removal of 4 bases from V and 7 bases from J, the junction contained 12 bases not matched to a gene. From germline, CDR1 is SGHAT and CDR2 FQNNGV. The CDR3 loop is CASSSGTRGRWEQYF. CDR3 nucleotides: TGTGCCAGCAGCTCCGGGACTAGGGGAAGGTGGGAGCAGTACTTC.

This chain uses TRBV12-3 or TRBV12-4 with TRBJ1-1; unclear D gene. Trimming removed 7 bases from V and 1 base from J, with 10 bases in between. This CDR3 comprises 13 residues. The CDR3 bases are TGTGCCAGCACCCCTGCGGGGAACACTGAAGCTTTCTTT. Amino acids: CASTPAGNTEAFF.